This TCR beta chain appears in the sequencing data of a study of preoperative IRX-2 immunotherapy in early breast cancer. Profiling relied on immunoSEQ multiplex PCR, and the TCRdb table lists in-frame clones only, not all of them. Altogether roughly 26,000 clones are present, roughly 90% being singletons, with the ten largest covering roughly 30%. Only one count was recorded for this clone. Documented treatment: preoperative locoregional IRX-2 cytokine immunotherapy. The CDR3 extends over 14 amino acids. V shed 4 bases, J shed 4 bases, and the junction held 6 bases outside the gene matches. Germline V gene sequence: CDR1 MGHDK, CDR2 SYGVNS.

The receptor's source is a human donor with breast cancer. Material: tumor tissue, obtained after IRX-2 immunotherapy. The rearrangement uses TRBV25-1 and TRBJ1-2, with TRBD1 identical over 7 bases. CDR3 nucleotide sequence: TGTGCCAGCAGTGGGACAGGCAGTCTCTATGGCTACACCTTC. Translated, it gives CASSGTGSLYGYTF.